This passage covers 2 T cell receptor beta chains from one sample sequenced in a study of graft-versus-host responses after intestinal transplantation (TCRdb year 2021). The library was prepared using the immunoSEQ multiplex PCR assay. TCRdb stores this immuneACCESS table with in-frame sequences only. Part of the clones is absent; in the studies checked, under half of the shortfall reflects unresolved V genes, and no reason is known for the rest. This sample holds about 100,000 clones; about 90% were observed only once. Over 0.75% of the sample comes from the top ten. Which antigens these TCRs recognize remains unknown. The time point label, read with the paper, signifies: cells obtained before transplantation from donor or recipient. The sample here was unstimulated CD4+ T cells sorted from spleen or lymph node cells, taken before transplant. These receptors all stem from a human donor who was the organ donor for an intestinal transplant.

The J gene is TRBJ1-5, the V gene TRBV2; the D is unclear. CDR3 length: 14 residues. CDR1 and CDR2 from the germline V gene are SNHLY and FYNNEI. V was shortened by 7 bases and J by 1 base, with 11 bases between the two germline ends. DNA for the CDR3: TGTGCCAGCACGTCGGGGTTAAGCAATCAGCCCCAGCATTTT. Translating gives CASTSGLSNQPQHF.

The CDR3 nucleotides read TGCGCCAGCAGCCACCAACAGGGGTACTTAGCTGGAAACACCATATATTTT. Translating gives CASSHQQGYLAGNTIYF. The rearrangement joins TRBV4-1 to TRBJ1-3; TRBD1 matches at 7 bases. The V gene's germline CDR1 is MGHRA and CDR2 YSYEKL. This CDR3 spans 17 amino acids. V gave up 3 bases and J gave up 2 bases; unmatched junction bases: 10.